Listed below are T cell receptor beta chains from one sample, sequenced in a study of T cell responses to AZD1222 COVID-19 vaccine. The data were produced by immunoSEQ multiplex PCR, yet TCRdb's version contains in-frame clones alone and is incomplete. Of roughly 43,000 clones listed, roughly 78% are singletons. This sample comprised peripheral blood, obtained 28 days after the second dose of the MenACWY control vaccine. The receptor source for this set is an adult who received the MenACWY meningococcal vaccine as a control. Each CDR3 is given with its conserved first and last residue. D genes are given only for firm matches. Only some rows state a clone size, as once, few, many or a class for expanded clones.

clone_size: NA; j_call: TRBJ1-2; d_call: TRBD1; v_call: TRBV7-8; cdr3_aa: CASSLGDRGYGYTF; cdr3_nt: TGTGCCAGCAGCTTGGGGGACAGGGGATATGGCTACACCTTC
clone_size: NA; j_call: TRBJ2-2; d_call: NA; v_call: TRBV18; cdr3_aa: CASSRGPNTGELFF; cdr3_nt: TGTGCCAGCTCACGCGGCCCGAACACCGGGGAGCTGTTTTTT
clone_size: NA; j_call: TRBJ1-2; d_call: NA; v_call: TRBV6-5; cdr3_aa: CASKDRMSGGYTF; cdr3_nt: TGTGCCAGCAAGGACAGAATGTCGGGAGGCTACACCTTC
clone_size: NA; j_call: TRBJ1-5; d_call: NA; v_call: TRBV9; cdr3_aa: CASSLNSLGNQPQHF; cdr3_nt: TGTGCCAGCAGCCTGAACAGCCTGGGGAATCAGCCCCAGCATTTT
clone_size: NA; j_call: TRBJ1-6; d_call: NA; v_call: TRBV28; cdr3_aa: CASSLGGGYNSPLHF; cdr3_nt: TGTGCCAGCAGTTTGGGAGGGGGTTATAATTCACCCCTCCACTTT
clone_size: NA; j_call: TRBJ1-5; d_call: NA; v_call: TRBV28; cdr3_aa: CATQTGATGTDNQPQHF; cdr3_nt: TGTGCCACCCAAACGGGGGCAACCGGGACGGATAATCAGCCCCAGCATTTT
clone_size: NA; j_call: TRBJ1-1; d_call: TRBD1; v_call: TRBV5-5; cdr3_aa: CASSRQGNTEAFF; cdr3_nt: TGTGCCAGCAGCCGACAGGGGAACACTGAAGCTTTCTTT
clone_size: NA; j_call: TRBJ2-7; d_call: TRBD1; v_call: TRBV18; cdr3_aa: CASSTRTGSQRYEQYF; cdr3_nt: TGTGCCAGCTCAACGCGGACAGGGTCGCAAAGATACGAGCAGTACTTC
clone_size: few; j_call: TRBJ1-1; d_call: NA; v_call: TRBV9; cdr3_aa: CASSPTGAPEAFF; cdr3_nt: TGTGCCAGCAGCCCGACCGGGGCCCCTGAAGCTTTCTTT
clone_size: large; j_call: TRBJ2-5; d_call: TRBD1; v_call: TRBV9; cdr3_aa: CASSVDGQGRETQYF; cdr3_nt: TGTGCCAGCAGCGTAGATGGACAGGGACGAGAGACCCAGTACTTC
clone_size: NA; j_call: TRBJ1-1; d_call: NA; v_call: TRBV5-6; cdr3_aa: CASSLGQGTTEAFF; cdr3_nt: TGTGCCAGCAGCTTGGGGCAGGGGACCACTGAAGCTTTCTTT
clone_size: NA; j_call: TRBJ1-1; d_call: TRBD1; v_call: TRBV5-5; cdr3_aa: CASSLVYQGGGTNTEAFF; cdr3_nt: TGTGCCAGCAGCTTAGTGTATCAGGGGGGTGGCACTAACACTGAAGCTTTCTTT
clone_size: few; j_call: TRBJ1-2; d_call: NA; v_call: TRBV27; cdr3_aa: CASSFSPPGLGGYTF; cdr3_nt: TGTGCCAGCAGTTTTTCCCCTCCAGGACTTGGAGGCTACACCTTC
clone_size: NA; j_call: TRBJ1-5; d_call: NA; v_call: TRBV6-6; cdr3_aa: CASRDRSGNQPQHF; cdr3_nt: TGTGCCAGCAGAGACAGGTCGGGCAATCAGCCCCAGCATTTT
clone_size: few; j_call: TRBJ2-3; d_call: NA; v_call: TRBV6-6; cdr3_aa: CASTDLAAQGTQYF; cdr3_nt: TGTGCCAGCACCGACCTGGCGGCCCAGGGTACGCAGTATTTT
clone_size: NA; j_call: TRBJ2-5; d_call: TRBD1; v_call: TRBV5-1; cdr3_aa: CASSPGGRDTQYF; cdr3_nt: TGCGCCAGCAGCCCAGGGGGCCGTGATACCCAGTACTTC
clone_size: NA; j_call: TRBJ1-1; d_call: NA; v_call: TRBV19; cdr3_aa: CASSPTGVPNTEAFF; cdr3_nt: TGTGCCAGTAGCCCGACGGGTGTTCCGAACACTGAAGCTTTCTTT
clone_size: NA; j_call: TRBJ2-1; d_call: TRBD2; v_call: TRBV11-2; cdr3_aa: CASGQLAGTNEQFF; cdr3_nt: TGTGCCAGCGGCCAGTTAGCGGGAACGAATGAGCAGTTCTTC
clone_size: NA; j_call: TRBJ1-5; d_call: NA; v_call: TRBV4-1; cdr3_aa: CASSQSGTPNQPQHF; cdr3_nt: TGCGCCAGCAGCCAATCCGGGACACCCAATCAGCCCCAGCATTTT
clone_size: NA; j_call: TRBJ1-1; d_call: NA; v_call: TRBV25-1; cdr3_aa: CASSGHTGAFF; cdr3_nt: TGTGCCAGCAGCGGACATACCGGAGCTTTCTTT
clone_size: NA; j_call: TRBJ2-5; d_call: TRBD2; v_call: TRBV2; cdr3_aa: CASQREYQETQYF; cdr3_nt: TGTGCCAGCCAGCGGGAGTACCAAGAGACCCAGTACTTC
clone_size: NA; j_call: TRBJ1-1; d_call: NA; v_call: TRBV10-2; cdr3_aa: CASSERGGAGMNTEAFF; cdr3_nt: TGCGCCAGCAGTGAACGAGGGGGGGCTGGGATGAACACTGAAGCTTTCTTT
clone_size: NA; j_call: TRBJ2-1; d_call: TRBD1; v_call: TRBV10-2; cdr3_aa: CASSESGQAYEQFF; cdr3_nt: TGCGCCAGCAGTGAAAGCGGACAGGCCTATGAGCAGTTCTTC
clone_size: NA; j_call: TRBJ2-6; d_call: NA; v_call: TRBV23-1; cdr3_aa: CGISLGAGANVLTF; cdr3_nt: TGCGGAATATCACTGGGGGCTGGGGCCAACGTCCTGACTTTC
clone_size: large; j_call: TRBJ1-2; d_call: NA; v_call: TRBV2; cdr3_aa: CASSAGLGSYGYTF; cdr3_nt: TGTGCCAGCAGTGCGGGGTTGGGGAGCTATGGCTACACCTTC
clone_size: NA; j_call: TRBJ1-1; d_call: NA; v_call: TRBV5-1; cdr3_aa: CASSLTAMNTEAFF; cdr3_nt: TGCGCCAGCAGCTTGACAGCCATGAACACTGAAGCTTTCTTT
clone_size: NA; j_call: TRBJ2-5; d_call: NA; v_call: TRBV5-1; cdr3_aa: CASSEGGSLPGRYF; cdr3_nt: TGCGCCAGCAGCGAAGGCGGATCCTTGCCCGGGAGGTACTTC
clone_size: NA; j_call: TRBJ1-5; d_call: NA; v_call: TRBV6-1; cdr3_aa: CASSEPSPWGNQPQHF; cdr3_nt: TGTGCCAGCAGTGAACCGAGCCCTTGGGGCAATCAGCCCCAGCATTTT
clone_size: NA; j_call: TRBJ2-1; d_call: TRBD2; v_call: TRBV18; cdr3_aa: CASSPPTSGRSEFF; cdr3_nt: TGTGCCAGCTCACCTCCCACTAGCGGGAGATCCGAGTTCTTC
clone_size: few; j_call: TRBJ1-2; d_call: NA; v_call: TRBV6-4; cdr3_aa: CASSDERVRCNGYTF; cdr3_nt: TGTGCCAGCAGTGACGAGAGGGTCCGGTGCAATGGCTACACCTTC
clone_size: NA; j_call: TRBJ1-1; d_call: TRBD1; v_call: TRBV7-9; cdr3_aa: CASSLTGVGSEAFF; cdr3_nt: TGTGCCAGCAGTCTCACAGGGGTTGGATCTGAAGCTTTCTTT
clone_size: NA; j_call: TRBJ1-5; d_call: TRBD1; v_call: TRBV6-5; cdr3_aa: CASSYSAQGVNQPQHF; cdr3_nt: TGTGCCAGCAGTTACTCGGCCCAGGGGGTCAATCAGCCCCAGCATTTT
clone_size: NA; j_call: TRBJ2-7; d_call: NA; v_call: TRBV18; cdr3_aa: CASSPSGKGLDEQYF; cdr3_nt: TGTGCCAGCTCACCGTCAGGGAAGGGCCTAGACGAGCAGTACTTC
clone_size: NA; j_call: TRBJ2-4; d_call: TRBD1; v_call: TRBV18; cdr3_aa: CASSPSGTGTNIQYF; cdr3_nt: TGTGCCAGCTCACCGTCCGGGACAGGGACAAACATTCAGTACTTC
clone_size: NA; j_call: TRBJ2-1; d_call: NA; v_call: TRBV19; cdr3_aa: CASSNPNSPTYNEQFF; cdr3_nt: TGTGCCAGTAGTAACCCCAACAGCCCTACCTACAATGAGCAGTTCTTC
clone_size: NA; j_call: TRBJ1-6; d_call: TRBD1; v_call: TRBV5-1; cdr3_aa: CASSLAGQGNNSPLHF; cdr3_nt: TGCGCCAGCAGCTTGGCGGGACAGGGGAATAATTCACCCCTCCACTTT
clone_size: NA; j_call: TRBJ2-1; d_call: NA; v_call: TRBV20-1; cdr3_aa: CSARVNNEQFF; cdr3_nt: TGCAGTGCTAGGGTCAATAATGAGCAGTTCTTC
clone_size: NA; j_call: TRBJ2-7; d_call: TRBD1; v_call: TRBV5-6; cdr3_aa: CASSPTGREQYF; cdr3_nt: TGTGCCAGCAGCCCGACAGGGCGCGAGCAGTACTTC
clone_size: NA; j_call: TRBJ2-2; d_call: NA; v_call: TRBV5-1; cdr3_aa: CASSAGTSTGELFF; cdr3_nt: TGCGCCAGCAGCGCCGGGACCAGCACCGGGGAGCTGTTTTTT
clone_size: NA; j_call: TRBJ1-5; d_call: NA; v_call: TRBV28; cdr3_aa: CASSSPGRDQPQHF; cdr3_nt: TGTGCCAGCAGTTCACCCGGCAGGGATCAGCCCCAGCATTTT
clone_size: NA; j_call: TRBJ2-7; d_call: NA; v_call: TRBV7-9; cdr3_aa: CASSLTPYEQYF; cdr3_nt: TGTGCCAGCAGCTTAACCCCATACGAGCAGTACTTC
clone_size: NA; j_call: TRBJ1-2; d_call: NA; v_call: TRBV30; cdr3_aa: CAWGPGGYTF; cdr3_nt: TGTGCCTGGGGGCCCGGCGGCTACACCTTC
clone_size: NA; j_call: TRBJ2-7; d_call: NA; v_call: TRBV2; cdr3_aa: CASSGLGTAEQYF; cdr3_nt: TGTGCCAGCAGTGGACTAGGAACGGCCGAGCAGTACTTC
clone_size: NA; j_call: TRBJ1-5; d_call: NA; v_call: TRBV6-5; cdr3_aa: CASSPKRGFNQPQHF; cdr3_nt: TGTGCCAGCAGCCCAAAGAGAGGCTTCAATCAGCCCCAGCATTTT
clone_size: few; j_call: TRBJ1-3; d_call: NA; v_call: TRBV3-1/TRBV3-2; cdr3_aa: CASSQGRGSGNTIYF; cdr3_nt: TGTGCCAGCAGCCAAGGCCGGGGCTCTGGAAACACCATATATTTT
clone_size: NA; j_call: TRBJ2-1; d_call: TRBD2; v_call: TRBV7-7; cdr3_aa: CASSPTSGGAGEQFF; cdr3_nt: TGTGCCAGCAGCCCAACTAGCGGGGGGGCGGGTGAGCAGTTCTTC
clone_size: NA; j_call: TRBJ1-1; d_call: NA; v_call: TRBV2; cdr3_aa: CASRETYLGPSLAFF; cdr3_nt: TGTGCCAGCCGCGAAACGTACTTAGGACCGTCTCTAGCTTTCTTT
clone_size: NA; j_call: TRBJ2-7; d_call: TRBD1; v_call: TRBV11-2; cdr3_aa: CASSFVGTGGEQYF; cdr3_nt: TGTGCCAGCAGCTTCGTTGGGACAGGGGGCGAGCAGTACTTC
clone_size: NA; j_call: TRBJ2-5; d_call: TRBD1; v_call: TRBV6-6; cdr3_aa: CASSYSQGAGSQYF; cdr3_nt: TGTGCCAGCAGTTACTCGCAGGGGGCGGGGTCCCAGTACTTC
clone_size: NA; j_call: TRBJ1-5; d_call: NA; v_call: TRBV6-5; cdr3_aa: CASSKGTQPQHF; cdr3_nt: TGTGCCAGCAGCAAAGGGACCCAGCCCCAGCATTTT